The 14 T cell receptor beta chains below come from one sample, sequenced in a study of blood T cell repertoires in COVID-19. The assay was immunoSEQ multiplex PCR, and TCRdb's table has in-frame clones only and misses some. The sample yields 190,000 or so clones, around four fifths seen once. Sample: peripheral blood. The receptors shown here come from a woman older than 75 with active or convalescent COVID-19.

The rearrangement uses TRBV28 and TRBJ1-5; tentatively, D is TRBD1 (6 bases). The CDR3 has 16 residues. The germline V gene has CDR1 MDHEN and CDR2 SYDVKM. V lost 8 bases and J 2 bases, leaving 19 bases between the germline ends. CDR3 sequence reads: CASSSYQTGGNQPQHF. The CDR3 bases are TGTGCCAGCTCGAGCTACCAGACAGGCGGCAATCAGCCCCAGCATTTT.

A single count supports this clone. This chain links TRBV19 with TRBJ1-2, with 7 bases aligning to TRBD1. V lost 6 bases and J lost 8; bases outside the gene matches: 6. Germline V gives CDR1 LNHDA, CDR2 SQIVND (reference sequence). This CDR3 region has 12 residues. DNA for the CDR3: TGTGCCAGTAGCTTAAACAGGGGCGGCTACACCTTC. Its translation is CASSLNRGGYTF. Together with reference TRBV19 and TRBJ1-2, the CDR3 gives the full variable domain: DGGITQSPKYLFRKEGQNVTLSCEQNLNHDAMYWYRQDPGQGLRLIYYSQIVNDFQKGDIAEGYSVSREKKESFPLTVTSAQKNPTAFYLCASSLNRGGYTFGSGTRLTVV.

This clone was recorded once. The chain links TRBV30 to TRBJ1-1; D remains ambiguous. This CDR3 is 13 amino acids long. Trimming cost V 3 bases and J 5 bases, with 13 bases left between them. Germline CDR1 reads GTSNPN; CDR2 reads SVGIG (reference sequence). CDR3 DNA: TGTGCCTGGAGGAAGTGGGGAGGGACTGAAGCTTTCTTT. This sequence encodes CAWRKWGGTEAFF.

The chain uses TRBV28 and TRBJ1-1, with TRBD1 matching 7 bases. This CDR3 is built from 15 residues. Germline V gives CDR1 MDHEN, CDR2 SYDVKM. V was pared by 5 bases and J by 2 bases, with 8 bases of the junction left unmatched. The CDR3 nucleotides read TGTGCCAGCAGTCCCACAGGGGTCGCCAACACTGAAGCTTTCTTT. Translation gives CASSPTGVANTEAFF.

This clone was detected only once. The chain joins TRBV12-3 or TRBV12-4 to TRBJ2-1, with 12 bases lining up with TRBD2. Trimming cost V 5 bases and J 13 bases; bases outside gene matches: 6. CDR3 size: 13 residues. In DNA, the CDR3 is TGTGCCAGCAGTAGGACTAGCGGGATCGAACAGTTCTTC. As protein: CASSRTSGIEQFF.

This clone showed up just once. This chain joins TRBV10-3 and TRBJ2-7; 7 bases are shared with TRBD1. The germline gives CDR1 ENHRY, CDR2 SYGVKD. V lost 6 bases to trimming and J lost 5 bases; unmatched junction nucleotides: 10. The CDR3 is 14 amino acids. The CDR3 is CAIRDDGQAHEQYF. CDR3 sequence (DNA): TGTGCCATCAGAGACGATGGACAGGCGCACGAGCAGTACTTC.

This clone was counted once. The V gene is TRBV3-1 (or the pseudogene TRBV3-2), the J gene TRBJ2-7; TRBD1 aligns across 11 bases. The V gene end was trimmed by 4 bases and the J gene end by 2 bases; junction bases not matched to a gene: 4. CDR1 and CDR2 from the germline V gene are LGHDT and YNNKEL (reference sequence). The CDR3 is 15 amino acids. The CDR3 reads CASSPWTGGTYEQYF. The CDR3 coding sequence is TGTGCCAGCAGCCCCTGGACAGGGGGCACCTACGAGCAGTACTTC.

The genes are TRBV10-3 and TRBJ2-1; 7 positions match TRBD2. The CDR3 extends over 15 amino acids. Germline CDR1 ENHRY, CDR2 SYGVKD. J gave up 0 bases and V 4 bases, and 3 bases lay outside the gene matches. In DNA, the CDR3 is TGTGCCATCAGTGTCAGCGGGGACTCCTACAATGAGCAGTTCTTC. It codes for CAISVSGDSYNEQFF.

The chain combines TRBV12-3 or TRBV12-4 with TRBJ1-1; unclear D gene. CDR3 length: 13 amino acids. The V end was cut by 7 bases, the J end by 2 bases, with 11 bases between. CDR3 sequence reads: CASNPGGNTEAFF. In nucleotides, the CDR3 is TGTGCCAGCAACCCGGGAGGTAACACTGAAGCTTTCTTT.

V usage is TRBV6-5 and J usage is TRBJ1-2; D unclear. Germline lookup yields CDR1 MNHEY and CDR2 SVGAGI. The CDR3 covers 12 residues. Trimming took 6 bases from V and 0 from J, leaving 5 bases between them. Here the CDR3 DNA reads TGTGCCAGCAGCCTTTCTAACTATGGCTACACCTTC. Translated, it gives CASSLSNYGYTF.

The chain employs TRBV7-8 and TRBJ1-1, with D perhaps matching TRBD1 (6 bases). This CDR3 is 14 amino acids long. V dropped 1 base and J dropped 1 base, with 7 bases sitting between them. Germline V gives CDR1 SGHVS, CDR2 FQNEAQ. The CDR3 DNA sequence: TGTGCCAGCAGCTTAGGACAGGCGAACACTGAAGCTTTCTTT. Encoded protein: CASSLGQANTEAFF.

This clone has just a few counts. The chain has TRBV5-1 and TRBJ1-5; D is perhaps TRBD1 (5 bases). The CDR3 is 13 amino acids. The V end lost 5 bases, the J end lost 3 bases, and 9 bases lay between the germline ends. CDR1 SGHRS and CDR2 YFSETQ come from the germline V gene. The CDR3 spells CASRQGNNQPQHF. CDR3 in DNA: TGCGCCAGCAGGCAGGGTAACAATCAGCCCCAGCATTTT. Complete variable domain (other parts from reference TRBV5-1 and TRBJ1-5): KAGVTQTPRYLIKTRGQQVTLSCSPISGHRSVSWYQQTPGQGLQFLFEYFSETQRNKGNFPGRFSGRQFSNSRSEMNVSTLELGDSALYLCASRQGNNQPQHFGDGTRLSIL.

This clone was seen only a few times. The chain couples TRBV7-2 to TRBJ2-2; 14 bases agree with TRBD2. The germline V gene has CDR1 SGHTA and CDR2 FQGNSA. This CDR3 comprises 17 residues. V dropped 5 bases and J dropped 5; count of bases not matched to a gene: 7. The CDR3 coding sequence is TGTGCCAGCAGCCTAGGACTAGCGGGGGGCTCTACCGGGGAGCTGTTTTTT. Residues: CASSLGLAGGSTGELFF.

This CDR3 is CASSALREDIQYF. The DNA for the CDR3 is TGTGCCAGCAGTGCTCTCAGGGAGGACATTCAGTACTTC. The V call is TRBV2, the J call TRBJ2-4; possible D gene TRBD2, 6 bases. This CDR3 is 13 amino acids long. Trimming removed 4 bases from V and 8 bases from J, with 12 bases in between. CDR1 and CDR2 from the germline V gene are SNHLY and FYNNEI.